The subject of this entry is one TCR beta chain. This clonotype has ten or more counts. The specificity of this receptor is unknown. Nothing much larger sits one base from this clone, and base qualities are not available. The entry originates in a study of human T cells and chemical hapten exposure (dated by TCRdb to 2020 to 2023). At the level of the whole study: For sensitization, 2% DPC in acetone was applied to an approximately 2 cm by approximately 2 cm area of upper inner arm skin. This study followed changes in the peripheral blood TCR repertoire in vivo during primary and secondary sensitization of alopecia patients to the hapten diphenylcyclopropenone (DPC). The patient cohort, mostly female, included alopecia areata with under or over 50% scalp involvement, alopecia totalis and alopecia universalis. Some 29 alopecia patients gave blood for TCR sequencing at one to four time points (pre-sensitization, 2, 6 and 24 weeks). Throughout the approximately 25-week study period, patients were also given weekly therapeutic DPC doses on the scalp. Blood was sampled from patients pre-sensitization (week 0) and at 2, 6 and about 24 weeks after DPC sensitization. Patch testing on the upper back used Finn chambers containing 0.01% DPC, with scoring done after 6 days according to International Contact Dermatitis Research Group standards. Libraries were pooled for sequencing, and per-sample TCR yields varied mainly because of small differences in library volumes within the pool. General study outcomes and caveats: No change with DPC sensitization was found in the number of TCRs above 1 in 1000 frequency, and no evidence of global repertoire structure alterations was found. After repeated subsampling, the strength of the expansion versus patch-test correlation and the threshold at which it became significant changed. Significantly more large CDR3 similarity clusters were formed by expanded TCRs than by pre-sensitization or healthy control sets, consistent with antigen-driven responses. Patch test score correlated positively with the number of PT1 expanded TCRs, reaching significance at thresholds 8, 16 and 32 but not at 4. Alopecia, a presumed autoimmune disease, was present in all patients, so the immune response of the patients might differ from that of healthy individuals.

The library was obtained by RACE. For sequencing, a NextSeq 500 was employed. Library preparation attached unique molecular identifiers to individual cDNA molecules for quantitative, reproducible TCR counting. For every blood RNA sample, sequencing covered both the TCR alpha and TCR beta chains. The paper's processing steps were these. Samples had a median of approximately 96,000 TCRs, with a range from roughly 23,224 to 700,000. The Decombinator software suite was used to annotate the V, J and CDR3 of the TCR reads. Every sample was subsampled to the same number of TCRs (28,000) for the PS versus PT1 abundance plots. TCRs were defined as expanded if absent before sensitization and observed at least eight times at the 2-week time point. TCRdb handled the public reads itself, with Q25 trimming in fastp and clone calling in MiXCR, and kept productive beta chains. Every entry covers one CDR3 protein and lists the most common genes and DNA from its rows. None of the V and J calls come from the authors' own analysis; TCRdb made them. The sample includes about 96,000 distinct CDR3 sequences, with about 9.3% observed a single time. The top ten hold about 2% of the sample.

The time point label corresponds to: patch test 2, 6 weeks after DPC sensitization. The sample's treatment or condition, from its label and the paper: therapeutic diphenylcyclopropenone sensitization with weekly scalp DPC. Blood at each patch-test visit was drawn before the patch test was applied. Patients were considered eligible if aged 18 to 70, diagnosed with alopecia and deemed suitable for DPC therapy, and patients were excluded if pregnant. Total RNA was isolated from unfractionated whole blood collected in Tempus Blood RNA tubes. In the germline V gene, CDR1 corresponds to SGHVS and CDR2 to FQNEAQ. The CDR3 numbers 17 residues from cysteine through phenylalanine. Only the CDR3 part of the read is kept: 51 bases, read in frame from the first base. V gives up 2 bases and J gives up 7 bases, and the segment between their germline ends measures 24 bases.

The sequence came from a middle-aged woman with alopecia areata. Some clones in this sample may be carry-over from other donors' samples. The sequence links TRBV7-8 to TRBJ2-7; 6 matching bases give a weak D call of TRBD2. Specimen: whole blood, collected in connection with sensitization to the hapten diphenylcyclopropenone (DPC). The nucleotide sequence reads TGTGCCAGCAGCTTACTCTCCGTGGGGCGGGGCCTACGAGAGCAGTACTTC. It encodes CASSLLSVGRGLREQYF.